This is a list of T cell receptor beta chains from one sample in a study of cytomegalovirus exposure and HLA in healthy donors. The assay was immunoSEQ multiplex PCR, and TCRdb's table has in-frame clones only and misses some. This table holds about 260,000 clones, less than 95% found once. The sample was PBMCs. The source of these receptors is a woman aged 25 to 39 in good health and CMV-seronegative. The CDR3 runs from the conserved cysteine through the conserved F or W. The D gene is left open where the match is weak. Clone size is not always given. Where it is, it says once, few, many or a class for expanded clones.

v_gene	d_gene	j_gene	abundance	CDR3nt	CDR3aa
TRBV7-9	TRBD2	TRBJ2-1	NA	TGTGCCAGCAGCTTAGTCCTAGCGGATCTCTACAATGAGCAGTTCTTC	CASSLVLADLYNEQFF
TRBV4-3	NA	TRBJ1-3	NA	TGCGCCAGCAGCCGATACGGACAGACGGGAAACACCATATATTTT	CASSRYGQTGNTIYF
TRBV27	NA	TRBJ2-1	NA	TGTGCCAGCAGTTTCTCACTCACTAGCTCCTACAATGAGCAGTTCTTC	CASSFSLTSSYNEQFF
TRBV9	TRBD2	TRBJ2-7	NA	TGTGCCAGCAGCGTAGCTACGACTAGCGGGAAGCAGTACTTC	CASSVATTSGKQYF
TRBV4-3	TRBD2	TRBJ2-4	NA	TGCGCCAGCAGCGAAAGGGGGGTACTAGCGGGGCCCCGGGTGTCAGAAAACATTCAGTACTTC	CASSERGVLAGPRVSENIQYF
TRBV7-2	NA	TRBJ2-5	many	TGTGCCAGCAGCTTAGGGACGAAGGAGACCCAGTACTTC	CASSLGTKETQYF
TRBV10-3	NA	TRBJ2-7	NA	TGTGCCATCAGTCCCAAGTTCCCCTACGAGCAGTACTTC	CAISPKFPYEQYF
TRBV5-4	TRBD2	TRBJ2-1	NA	TGTGCCAGCAGCTTCGGACTAGATGCCCATGAGCAGTTCTTC	CASSFGLDAHEQFF
TRBV18	TRBD2	TRBJ2-5	NA	TGTGCCAGCTCACCCGACAGCGGGACAGAGACCCAGTACTTC	CASSPDSGTETQYF
TRBV28	TRBD1	TRBJ1-1	once	TGTGCCAGCAGACCTAGACAGGGAGCGAACACTGAAGCTTTCTTT	CASRPRQGANTEAFF
TRBV18	TRBD2	TRBJ2-7	NA	TGTGCCAGCTCACCAACAATAGCGGGAGGGCCGGTGCAGTACTTC	CASSPTIAGGPVQYF
TRBV7-6	TRBD1	TRBJ1-2	few	TGTGCCAGCAGCTTAGCCGGGACAGGGCGCTATGGCTACACCTTC	CASSLAGTGRYGYTF
TRBV15	NA	TRBJ2-1	NA	TGTGCCACCAGCAGAGATCGAAGGGACCAAGGGACCAATGAGCAGTTCTTC	CATSRDRRDQGTNEQFF
TRBV7-2	NA	TRBJ2-7	NA	TGTGCCAGCAGCTTAGATCTCTGGGACTTATCCTACGAGCAGTACTTC	CASSLDLWDLSYEQYF
TRBV7-8	NA	TRBJ2-7	NA	TGTGCCAGCAGCTTAGTTGGGGGATCCTACGAGCAGTACTTC	CASSLVGGSYEQYF
TRBV4-1	TRBD2	TRBJ2-7	NA	TGCGCCAGCAGCCAAGAATCCGGGGGGTACGAGCAGTACTTC	CASSQESGGYEQYF
TRBV15	NA	TRBJ2-2	NA	TGTGCCACCAGCGCGGGTAGAATAGGTACCGGGGAGCTGTTTTTT	CATSAGRIGTGELFF
TRBV9	TRBD2	TRBJ2-7	few	TGTGCCAGCAGCACGGGAGCGGGGAACGAGCAGTACTTC	CASSTGAGNEQYF
TRBV29-1	NA	TRBJ1-1	NA	TGCAGCGTTGATGGAGATAGCCCACCCCCGAACACTGAAGCTTTCTTT	CSVDGDSPPPNTEAFF
TRBV6-5	NA	TRBJ2-1	NA	TGTGCCAGCAGCCTAGCAGATGGGCGGAATGAGCAGTTCTTC	CASSLADGRNEQFF
TRBV29-1	NA	TRBJ2-7	NA	TGCAGCGTTGTTGACACCAATACGTCCGAGCAGTACTTC	CSVVDTNTSEQYF
TRBV27	NA	TRBJ2-5	once	TGTGCCAGCAGTGGACCCAGGGGCGGACAAGAGACCCAGTACTTC	CASSGPRGGQETQYF